This paragraph reports one T cell receptor beta chain. The target antigen is unknown. V shed 5 bases, J shed 6 bases, and the junction held 14 bases outside the gene matches. Germline CDR1 and CDR2: SGHAT and FQNNGV. The CDR3 is 16 amino acids. This entry comes from a study of chemoradiotherapy in HPV16-positive cancers. Points from the study as a whole: Functional assays defining HPV-specific T cells used only a couple of HPV16-positive patients.

Sequencing used immunoSEQ multiplex PCR; TCRdb keeps in-frame clones, though not all of them. Altogether tens of thousands of clones are present, around 89% being singletons, with the ten largest covering about 5.1%. The rearrangement joins TRBV11-2 to TRBJ2-7, with 9 bases that match TRBD1. Specimen: blood, collected from a patient who underwent chemoradiotherapy. This TCR derives from a human donor with HPV-associated anogenital cancer. CDR3 sequence reads: CASSQVRGQGPREQYF. CDR3 sequence (DNA): TGTGCCAGCAGCCAAGTCAGGGGACAGGGCCCTCGCGAGCAGTACTTC.